The sequence of this T cell receptor beta chain was determined in a study of T cells in Graves' hyperthyroidism and ophthalmopathy. CDR1 is SGDLS, CDR2 YYNGEE, per germline. Trimming took off 4 bases at V and 0 bases at J, with 13 bases between the two ends. The CDR3 spans 15 residues. RNA transcripts served as the template for amplifying TCR beta CDR3 regions. The study used the HTBI primer set for a first-round RT-PCR of the TCR CDR3. TCRdb re-called the multiplex PCR reads with MiXCR, one entry per CDR3 protein. The sample holds about 680,000 distinct CDR3 sequences; about a third are singletons and the top ten take more than 25%. This clonotype was found once.

Sequenced sample: blood. This sequence joins TRBV9 and TRBJ2-5, with D unclear. The clonotype originates from a woman in her 40s with Graves' hyperthyroidism. The CDR3 region is CASSPLLGNQETQYF. The CDR3 DNA reads as TGTGCCAGCAGCCCCTTACTGGGAAACCAAGAGACCCAGTACTTC.